This T cell receptor beta chain stems from a study of blood T cell repertoires in COVID-19. Study details: Sample material is recorded as cDNA or gDNA derived from T cells, B-cell-depleted T cells, or PBMCs.

Germline V CDR1 and CDR2: SGHNT, YYREEE (reference sequence). V shed 0 bases and J shed 5 bases, with 17 bases lying between them. The CDR3 covers 16 residues. Cohorts were assigned according to the clinical history that participants reported. Symptom resolution, clearance, or two negative PCRs marked donors in Cohort 3 as recovered. Original data processing: Researchers report that nucleated cell counts were estimated from reference gene primer amplification. This table comes from immunoSEQ multiplex PCR, and its TCRdb copy is limited to in-frame clones, with some not included. D and trimming were read from the DNA, whereas the V and J calls and clone size are those reported in that table. The data show about 270,000 clones, with approximately 90% seen just once and less than 2.5% held by the top ten.

Sequenced: PBMCs or T cells enriched from blood (not recorded which). This clonotype was sampled from a woman between 18 and 29 years old who had recovered from COVID-19. The chain recombines TRBV5-4 with TRBJ2-5; D is perhaps TRBD2 (5 bases). The CDR3 DNA follows: TGTGCCAGCAGCTTGGGGGAACGGGGAAGGAAGGAGACCCAGTACTTC. Protein product: CASSLGERGRKETQYF.